One and the same sample provided the 15 T cell receptor beta chains below, sequenced in a study of OX40 agonist ivuxolimab in advanced cancers. Sequenced by immunoSEQ multiplex PCR; TCRdb stores in-frame clones only, minus some. The sample includes tens of thousands of clones, 70% to 80% of them seen just once. Sequenced here: CD4+ or CD8+ T cells sorted from blood, sampled in a trial of the OX40 agonist ivuxolimab. The receptors derive from an adult with an advanced solid tumor such as melanoma, head and neck, liver or kidney cancer.

CDR3 sequence: CASRSGIPSNQPQHF. CDR3 sequence (DNA): TGTGCCAGCAGGTCAGGGATTCCGAGCAATCAGCCCCAGCATTTT. The chain uses TRBV28 and TRBJ1-5; D possibly corresponds to TRBD1 (5 bases). CDR1 MDHEN and CDR2 SYDVKM come from the germline V gene. This CDR3 has 15 residues. V was pared by 6 bases and J by 1 base, with 13 bases between.

The chain employs TRBV27 and TRBJ1-3; a weak D match, TRBD1 (5 bases). The V and J ends lost 5 bases and 0 bases respectively, with 17 bases between them. CDR3 length: 17 amino acids. Germline V gene sequence: CDR1 MNHEY, CDR2 SMNVEV (reference sequence). CDR3 DNA sequence: TGTGCCAGCAGTCCAAGGTTCCAGGGCCACTCTGGAAACACCATATATTTT. Translation: CASSPRFQGHSGNTIYF.

The chain links TRBV6-5 to TRBJ2-7; D call uncertain. In germline, CDR1 is MNHEY, CDR2 SVGAGI. The CDR3 contains 15 residues. Between the trimmed V and J ends, which lost 2 bases and 0 bases, there was a span of 11 bases. The CDR3 sequence is CASSYGSQSSYEQYF. The CDR3, as DNA: TGTGCCAGCAGTTACGGTTCTCAGAGCTCCTACGAGCAGTACTTC.

This clone was picked up one time. The chain is built from TRBV6-5 and TRBJ1-6; D gene unclear. The CDR3 is 16 amino acids. Germline loops: CDR1 MNHEY, CDR2 SVGAGI. Between the trimmed V and J ends, which lost 0 bases and 7 bases, there was a span of 13 bases. In DNA form, the CDR3 reads TGTGCCAGCAGTTACTCGAGGCAGGCCTTAAATTCACCCCTCCACTTT. Translation: CASSYSRQALNSPLHF.

The rearrangement links TRBV7-2 to TRBJ1-5; 8 bases align to TRBD1. CDR1 and CDR2 from the germline V gene are SGHTA and FQGNSA. V shed 4 bases, J shed 2 bases, and the junction held 10 bases outside the gene matches. This CDR3 has 17 residues. CDR3 nucleotide sequence: TGTGCCAGCAGCTCAGGGGGCGGGATGGTCGGCAATCAGCCCCAGCATTTT. The encoded protein is CASSSGGGMVGNQPQHF.

The chain uses TRBV19 and TRBJ1-5; D not certain. This CDR3 region has 15 residues. The V gene lost 5 bases and the J gene lost 0 bases, with 11 bases spanning the gap. The germline CDR1 and CDR2 sequences are LNHDA and SQIVND (reference sequence). The CDR3 nucleotides are TGTGCCAGTAGTTTCCAGCCTTCTAGCAATCAGCCCCAGCATTTT. Residues: CASSFQPSSNQPQHF.

V and J are TRBV27 and TRBJ2-7; D gene unclear. Between the trimmed V and J ends, which lost 0 bases and 4 bases, there was a span of 7 bases. The germline V gene has CDR1 MNHEY and CDR2 SMNVEV (reference sequence). The CDR3 length is 13 residues. CDR3 sequence reads: CASSLSGGYEQYF. For the CDR3, the DNA is TGTGCCAGCAGTTTATCGGGCGGATACGAGCAGTACTTC.

The genes are TRBV13 and TRBJ1-4; tentatively, D is TRBD1 (5 bases). The CDR3 extends over 13 amino acids. Per germline, CDR1 PRHDT and CDR2 FYEKMQ (reference sequence). V shed 3 bases and J shed 8 bases, with 10 bases lying between them. The CDR3 protein is CASSLGRREKLFF. The CDR3 region has the DNA TGTGCCAGCAGCTTGGGACGTAGGGAAAAACTGTTTTTT.

The rearrangement uses TRBV6-1 and TRBJ1-1; D perhaps matches TRBD1 (6 bases). V lost 6 bases and J lost 4, with 15 bases in between. CDR3 size: 14 residues. CDR1 is MNHNS, CDR2 SASEGT, per germline. CDR3 in DNA: TGTGCCAGCAGAGATGAAGACAGGACCACTGAAGCTTTCTTT. Amino acid sequence: CASRDEDRTTEAFF.

The rearrangement uses TRBV7-8 and TRBJ1-1; 7 bases are a match to TRBD1. With V trimmed by 5 bases and J by 4 bases, 13 bases remained unmatched. Germline V CDR1 and CDR2: SGHVS, FQNEAQ. This CDR3 region has 16 residues. This CDR3 is CASSPQGGGIGTEAFF. Here the CDR3 DNA reads TGTGCCAGCAGCCCTCAGGGGGGAGGGATAGGCACTGAAGCTTTCTTT.

This clone came up a few times. CDR3 DNA sequence: TGTGCCACCAGCAGAGAAGCGGGTAATTCACCCCTCCACTTT. Amino acid sequence: CATSREAGNSPLHF. V usage is TRBV15 and J usage is TRBJ1-6; D not resolved. The CDR3 is 14 residues long. The germline gives CDR1 LNHNV, CDR2 YYDKDF (reference sequence). With 0 bases removed from V and 6 bases from J, the gap between germline ends came to 6 bases.

This clone was counted once. V gene TRBV27 combines with J gene TRBJ2-2, with a tentative D call TRBD1 (5 bases). V lost 6 bases and J 1 base, leaving 9 bases between the germline ends. The CDR3 runs 14 residues. Looked up from germline, CDR1 is MNHEY and CDR2 is SMNVEV (reference sequence). The CDR3 is CASSPRVNTGELFF. The CDR3 DNA is TGTGCCAGCAGCCCCAGGGTGAACACCGGGGAGCTGTTTTTT.

This clone appeared a few times. The V and J genes are TRBV27 and TRBJ1-5; D gene uncertain. The germline V and J ends were trimmed by 3 bases and 7 bases, with 10 bases remaining between them. The germline CDR1 and CDR2 sequences are MNHEY and SMNVEV (reference sequence). The CDR3 consists of 13 residues. CDR3 residues: CASSFQIQQPQHF. CDR3 coding DNA: TGTGCCAGCAGTTTTCAAATACAGCAGCCCCAGCATTTT.

CDR3 sequence (DNA): TGTGCCAGCAGTTTTGACAGGGGGTTCAATCAGCCCCAGCATTTT. Translation gives CASSFDRGFNQPQHF. The chain recombines TRBV28 with TRBJ1-5, with TRBD1 matching over 9 bases. The CDR3 length is 15 residues. The V gene end was trimmed by 3 bases and the J gene end by 3 bases; junction bases not matched to a gene: 3. Germline CDR1 is MDHEN and CDR2 is SYDVKM. The full variable domain, its missing parts supplied by reference TRBV28 and TRBJ1-5, is DVKVTQSSRYLVKRTGEKVFLECVQDMDHENMFWYRQDPGLGLRLIYFSYDVKMKEKGDIPEGYSVSREKKERFSLILESASTNQTSMYLCASSFDRGFNQPQHFGDGTRLSIL.

Only a few counts were recorded for this clone. This chain connects TRBV28 to TRBJ1-5; D might be TRBD1 (5 bases). Germline V gives CDR1 MDHEN, CDR2 SYDVKM. The CDR3 runs to 15 residues. V lost 7 bases, J lost 6 bases, and 19 bases lay in between. Here the CDR3 DNA reads TGTGCCAGCACCCAGAGGGGAGGCCAGCTTCAGCCCCAGCATTTT. It yields the protein CASTQRGGQLQPQHF.